Below are 7 T cell receptor beta chains sequenced from a single sample in a study of shared clonotypes between healthy human individuals. Only in-frame clones appear in the TCRdb table, and some are missing; sequencing was by immunoSEQ multiplex PCR. The sample includes millions of clones, about 92% of them seen just once. The specimen sequenced was naive CD4+ T cells sorted from blood. Specified subset: CD45RA+ positively selected. These receptors all stem from a man younger than 35 in good health.

The chain joins TRBV2 to TRBJ1-5, with D possibly being TRBD1 (5 bases). The CDR3 totals 16 residues. Germline lookup yields CDR1 SNHLY and CDR2 FYNNEI. Trimming shortened V by 1 base and J by 3 bases, and 13 bases separated the two germline ends. The CDR3 reads CASSEEGSHINQPQHF. Written as DNA, the CDR3 is TGTGCCAGCAGTGAAGAGGGGTCGCATATCAATCAGCCCCAGCATTTT.

This clone was detected only a few times. The chain uses TRBV4-1 and TRBJ1-2; no clear D gene. Trimming took off 2 bases at V and 4 bases at J, with 11 bases between the two ends. The CDR3 covers 14 residues. Germline loops: CDR1 MGHRA, CDR2 YSYEKL. CDR3 residues: CASSQPDSSYGYTF. DNA of the CDR3: TGCGCCAGCAGCCAACCCGACTCCTCCTATGGCTACACCTTC.

V and J are TRBV5-6 and TRBJ1-1; TRBD1 is a possible D gene (5 bases). V was cut by 4 bases and J by 4 bases, with 20 bases left in between. CDR1 and CDR2 from the germline V gene are SGHDT and YYEEEE. The CDR3 loop spans 16 amino acids. CDR3 sequence: CASSVGTSGFVTEAFF. In DNA, the CDR3 is TGTGCCAGCAGCGTGGGGACTTCGGGTTTTGTCACTGAAGCTTTCTTT.

The CDR3 bases are TGTGCCAGCAGCCAACTAGCGGGGGGATCCTACGAGCAGTACTTC. Protein sequence: CASSQLAGGSYEQYF. The chain carries TRBV6-1 and TRBJ2-7; 12 nucleotides agree with TRBD2. Germline CDR1 MNHNS, CDR2 SASEGT. CDR3 length: 15 residues. Trimming at V came to 6 bases and at J to 1 base, leaving 4 bases not matched to a gene.

The rearrangement links TRBV6-6 to TRBJ2-3; D remains ambiguous. V lost 2 bases, J lost 11 bases, and 8 bases lay in between. This CDR3 is built from 11 residues. CDR1 is MNHNY, CDR2 SVGAGI, per germline (reference sequence). The CDR3 protein is CASSYIGRQYF. Here the CDR3 DNA reads TGTGCCAGCAGTTACATCGGCAGGCAGTATTTT.

On this clone: Other DNA sequences from this sample encode an identical CDR3 as well. The gene calls are TRBV18 and TRBJ2-1, with 12 bases fitting TRBD2. V lost 0 bases, J lost 7 bases, and 4 bases stayed unmatched. Germline CDR1 and CDR2: KGHSH and LQKENI. This CDR3 has 16 residues. The CDR3 region has the DNA TGTGCCAGCTCACCACCTCTAGCGGGGGGGCCTAATGAGCAGTTCTTC. Protein sequence: CASSPPLAGGPNEQFF.

The chain uses TRBV13 and TRBJ1-6; TRBD1 agrees at 7 bases. V trimming: 5 bases; J trimming: 0 bases; junction bases outside the gene matches: 10. The CDR3 is made up of 18 amino acids. The V gene's germline CDR1 is PRHDT and CDR2 FYEKMQ (reference sequence). This chain's CDR3 is CASSGRQGSSSYNSPLHF. The CDR3 region has the DNA TGTGCCAGCAGCGGGCGACAGGGCAGCTCCTCCTATAATTCACCCCTCCACTTT.